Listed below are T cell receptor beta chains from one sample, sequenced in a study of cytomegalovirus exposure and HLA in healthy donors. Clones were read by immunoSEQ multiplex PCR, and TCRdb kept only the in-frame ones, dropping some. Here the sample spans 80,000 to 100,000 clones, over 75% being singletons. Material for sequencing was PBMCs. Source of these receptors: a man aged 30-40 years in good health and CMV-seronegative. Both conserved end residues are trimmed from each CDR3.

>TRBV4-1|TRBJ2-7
ASSRGTPGQGISYEQY
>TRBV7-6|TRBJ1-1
ASSLGVGAEAF
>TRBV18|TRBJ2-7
ASSQLPGLALHEQY
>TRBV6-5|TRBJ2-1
ASSYSRTGEYNEQF
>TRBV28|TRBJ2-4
ASSLSWGAEAGSPKNIQY
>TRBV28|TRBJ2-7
ASSSATYEQY
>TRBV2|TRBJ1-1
ASSEREARDTEAF
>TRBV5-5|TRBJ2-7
ASSPDRASYEQY
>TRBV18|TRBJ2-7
ASSLYRDEQY
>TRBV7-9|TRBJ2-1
ASSESRAGNEQF
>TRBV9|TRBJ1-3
ASSGMDRGNTIY
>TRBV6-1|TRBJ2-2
ASSSGAGELF
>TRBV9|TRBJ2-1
ASSVLPGLAGHNEQF
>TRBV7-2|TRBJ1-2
ASSKETGGLRGYT
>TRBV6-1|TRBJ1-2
ASIMDRNYGYT
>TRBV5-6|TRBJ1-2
ASSLAGTANYGYT
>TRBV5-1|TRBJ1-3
ASSLEGNSGNTIY
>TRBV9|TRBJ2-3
ASSGLGSPTDTQY
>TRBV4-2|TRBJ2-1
ASSHGYNEQF
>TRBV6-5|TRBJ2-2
ASSLGAGSGELF
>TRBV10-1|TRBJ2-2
ASRQGAGELF
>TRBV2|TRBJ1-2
ASRTTTVSGGYT
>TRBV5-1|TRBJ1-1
ASSFANRDEAF
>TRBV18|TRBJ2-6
ASSPPEAEPGQGGSGANVLT
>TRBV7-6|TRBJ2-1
ASSPGSYNEQF
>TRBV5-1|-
ASSPVGMDSYEQY
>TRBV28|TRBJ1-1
ASILHGGNTEAF
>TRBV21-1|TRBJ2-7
ASSGQGPSYEQY
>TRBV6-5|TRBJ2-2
ASRSSGSPGELF
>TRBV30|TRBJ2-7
AWSVGGNNVYEQY